The 28 T cell receptor beta chains in this list originate from one sample, sequenced in a study of vaccination and CD4 T cells after COVID-19. Sequence data for DNA of cultured CD4+ T cells were generated by the Oncomine TCR Beta short-read assay. A single record per CDR3 protein comes from TCRdb applying MiXCR to the PCR reads. Of a few thousand distinct CDR3 sequences in the sample, roughly two fifths were seen once. Which antigens these TCRs recognize remains unknown. This sample's treatment: roughly ten-day PBMC culture with coronavirus spike peptide pools or control peptides (ViraFEST assay). During the years 2011-2018, before the COVID-19 pandemic, the unexposed donor's CD4+ T cells were collected. Sequenced sample: CD4+ T cells from blood, cultured in vitro. The receptors shown here come from a human donor in good health.

The chain is built from TRBV6-2 or TRBV6-3 and TRBJ2-5, with TRBD2 matching 8 bases. Germline assignment: CDR1 MNHEY and CDR2 SVGEGT. V shed 8 bases and J 7 bases; nucleotides not matched to a gene: 18. The CDR3 is 16 amino acids. CDR3 DNA: TGTGCCAGCGGTAATAGGTTGCGGGAGGCTGGGGGGACCCAGTACTTC. It codes for CASGNRLREAGGTQYF.

The J gene is TRBJ2-7, the V gene TRBV20-1, with a tentative D call TRBD1 (5 bases). CDR1 is DFQATT and CDR2 is SNEGSKA in the germline V gene (reference sequence). V was cut by 0 bases and J by 6 bases, with 9 bases left in between. The length of the CDR3 is 12 residues. CDR3 nucleotide sequence: TGCAGTGCTAGAGATCCAGGGCGCGAGCAGTACTTC. Translation gives CSARDPGREQYF.

The chain carries TRBV5-4 and TRBJ2-1, with TRBD2 matching over 11 bases. V lost 9 bases to trimming and J lost 5 bases; unmatched junction nucleotides: 7. The CDR3 contains 14 residues. CDR1 and CDR2 from the germline V gene are SGHNT and YYREEE (reference sequence). The CDR3, as DNA: TGTGCCACCAGAGGGACTAGCGGCCACAATGAGCAGTTCTTC. This sequence encodes CATRGTSGHNEQFF.

The V call is TRBV5-4, the J call TRBJ2-2, with D perhaps matching TRBD2 (6 bases). CDR1 is SGHNT, CDR2 YYREEE, per germline (reference sequence). V was clipped by 4 bases and J by 6 bases, with 16 bases between them. This CDR3 region has 15 residues. The CDR3 DNA reads TGTGCCAGCAGCGGAAATATCGGAGGGTCCGGGGAGCTGTTTTTT. Protein sequence: CASSGNIGGSGELFF.

The rearrangement joins TRBV7-2 to TRBJ2-1; 7 bases are shared with TRBD1. The CDR3 contains 15 residues. The trim removed 3 bases at V and 6 bases at J, leaving 8 bases unmatched. Germline CDR1 and CDR2: SGHTA and FQGNSA. The CDR3 spells CASSLTDRASNEQFF. The CDR3, as DNA: TGTGCCAGCAGCTTGACCGACAGGGCAAGCAATGAGCAGTTCTTC.

This clonotype was seen only a few times. The chain couples TRBV6-5 to TRBJ2-5, with 9 bases aligning to TRBD2. The CDR3 is made up of 15 amino acids. The junction had 3 bases not matched to a gene; V was cut back by 0 bases and J by 4 bases. CDR1 MNHEY and CDR2 SVGAGI come from the germline V gene. The CDR3 DNA reads as TGTGCCAGCAGTTACTCGTTAGCGGGGGCAGAGACCCAGTACTTC. Translated: CASSYSLAGAETQYF.

CDR3 nucleotides: TGTGCCAGCAGTTCGCGACTCGGGCCCCGAGATGAGCAGTTCTTC. It is translated as CASSSRLGPRDEQFF. The V call is TRBV6-2 or TRBV6-3, the J call TRBJ2-1, with D uncertain. Germline V CDR1 and CDR2: MNHEY, SVGEGT. Trimming took off 4 bases at V and 8 bases at J, with 18 bases between the two ends. This CDR3 is 15 amino acids long.

The chain recombines TRBV7-9 with TRBJ2-5; D possibly corresponds to TRBD2 (6 bases). The CDR3 sequence is 16 residues long. The V and J ends lost 5 bases and 0 bases respectively, with 16 bases between them. Germline CDR1 reads SEHNR; CDR2 reads FQNEAQ (reference sequence). The CDR3 is CASSPGAGNYQETQYF. The CDR3 region has the DNA TGTGCCAGCAGCCCCGGGGCGGGGAATTACCAAGAGACCCAGTACTTC.

This clonotype appeared a few times. The chain links TRBV27 to TRBJ1-2, with 9 positions matching TRBD1. This CDR3 comprises 19 residues. CDR1 MNHEY and CDR2 SMNVEV come from the germline V gene (reference sequence). J was trimmed by 2 bases and V by 6 bases; bases with no gene match: 19. In DNA form, the CDR3 reads TGTGCCAGCAGCCGGAGGCAAACAGGGGGCGCAGCCCAAAACTATGGCTACACCTTC. This gives the protein CASSRRQTGGAAQNYGYTF.

This clonotype was counted a few times. The genes are TRBV20-1 and TRBJ1-2; D unclear. Trimming removed 1 base from V and 3 bases from J, with 15 bases in between. This CDR3 contains 15 residues. Germline V CDR1 and CDR2: DFQATT, SNEGSKA (reference sequence). The CDR3 sequence is CSARAPRTGDYGYTF. Here the CDR3 DNA reads TGCAGTGCTAGAGCTCCTAGGACCGGAGACTATGGCTACACCTTC.

This sequence joins TRBV12-5 and TRBJ2-5; unclear D gene. The CDR3 spans 10 residues. Germline lookup yields CDR1 LGHNT and CDR2 FRNRAP. V lost 7 bases and J 5 bases, leaving 5 bases between the germline ends. The CDR3 bases are TGTGCTAGTGCGTGGGAGACCCAGTACTTC. Translating it yields CASAWETQYF. The variable domain in full, completed from reference TRBV12-5 and TRBJ2-5, reads DARVTQTPRHKVTEMGQEVTMRCQPILGHNTVFWYRQTMMQGLELLAYFRNRAPLDDSGMPKDRFSAEMPDATLATLKIQPSEPRDSAVYFCASAWETQYFGPGTRLLVL.

The chain links TRBV6-1 to TRBJ1-5, with 7 bases lining up with TRBD1. The CDR3 is 16 residues long. V was pared by 7 bases and J by 7 bases, with 16 bases of the junction left unmatched. Germline V gene lookup returns CDR1 MNHNS and CDR2 SASEGT. The CDR3 nucleotides are TGTGCCAGCAAGATGAGGGAGGGGGCGGAGGACCAGCCCCAGCATTTT. Encoded protein: CASKMREGAEDQPQHF.

This clonotype was seen a handful of times. The chain joins TRBV6-1 to TRBJ2-3; D gene ambiguous. The CDR3 has 12 residues. Germline CDR1 and CDR2: MNHNS and SASEGT. V was trimmed by 4 bases and J by 8 bases, leaving 10 bases between them. CDR3 nucleotide sequence: TGTGCCAGCAGTGCTCTCCCCGCTACGCAGTATTTT. As protein: CASSALPATQYF.

In this sample, this clonotype turned up a few times. The chain combines TRBV6-1 with TRBJ1-5, with D hard to call. Germline CDR1 is MNHNS and CDR2 is SASEGT. This CDR3 is 14 amino acids long. The germline V and J ends were trimmed by 5 bases and 5 bases, with 13 bases remaining between them. CDR3 amino acids: CASSPLSVHQPQHF. CDR3 DNA sequence: TGTGCCAGCAGTCCCCTCTCGGTGCATCAGCCCCAGCATTTT.

The DNA for the CDR3 is TGTGCCAGCTTTGCTCCCGGGACAGGTACCTACGAGCAGTACTTC. Translation: CASFAPGTGTYEQYF. The rearrangement links TRBV6-1 to TRBJ2-7; 8 nucleotides line up with TRBD1. The junction had 11 bases not matched to a gene; V was cut back by 8 bases and J by 2 bases. Germline-derived CDR1 and CDR2 are MNHNS and SASEGT. The CDR3 extends over 15 amino acids.

V is TRBV6-1 and J is TRBJ1-2; D not resolved. The germline V gene has CDR1 MNHNS and CDR2 SASEGT. V was shortened by 6 bases and J by 4 bases, with 12 bases between the two germline ends. This CDR3 contains 13 residues. The CDR3 DNA is TGTGCCAGCAGCCCTCTCCCGTCCTATGGCTACACCTTC. Its protein is CASSPLPSYGYTF.

This clonotype was seen more than once but under ten times. This chain links TRBV27 with TRBJ1-1; D remains unclear. In germline, CDR1 is MNHEY, CDR2 SMNVEV (reference sequence). This CDR3 is 17 amino acids long. V lost 3 bases, J lost 1 base, and 18 bases lay in between. This CDR3 reads CASSLGPGGPKNTEAFF. Written as DNA, the CDR3 is TGTGCCAGCAGTTTGGGCCCAGGAGGGCCTAAGAACACTGAAGCTTTCTTT.

The V call is TRBV7-2, the J call TRBJ2-1; D is unclear. The CDR3 extends over 17 amino acids. Trimming removed 1 base at V and 2 bases at J, with 15 bases between. The germline V gene encodes CDR1 SGHTA and CDR2 FQGNSA. The CDR3 sequence is CASSLGGRITPYNEQFF. CDR3 DNA sequence: TGTGCCAGCAGCTTAGGGGGAAGAATCACCCCCTACAATGAGCAGTTCTTC.

This clonotype was counted once. The chain combines TRBV12-3 or TRBV12-4 with TRBJ2-7; unclear D gene. This CDR3 region has 12 residues. V was trimmed by 8 bases and J by 2 bases, leaving 10 bases between them. As DNA, the CDR3 is TGTGCCAGCGGCCTCTTGGCCTACGAGCAGTACTTC. Its translation: CASGLLAYEQYF.

The chain has TRBV11-3 and TRBJ2-3, with 7 nucleotides matching TRBD2. J lost 0 bases, V lost 6 bases, and 3 bases had no gene match. There are 14 residues in the CDR3. CDR1 and CDR2 from the germline V gene are SGHNT and YENEEA. The CDR3 DNA is TGTGCCAGCAGTCTTAGCGGGAGCACAGATACGCAGTATTTT. Its translation is CASSLSGSTDTQYF.

This clonotype was counted a single time. The rearrangement links TRBV2 to TRBJ1-6, with D possibly being TRBD1 (5 bases). V was cut by 5 bases and J by 6 bases, with 11 bases left in between. This CDR3 spans 14 amino acids. Germline CDR1 is SNHLY and CDR2 is FYNNEI. The CDR3 loop reads CASSPDSSNSPLHF. As DNA, the CDR3 is TGTGCCAGCAGTCCCGACAGTTCTAATTCACCCCTCCACTTT.

This clonotype was counted between two and nine times. This chain joins TRBV27 and TRBJ2-7; possibly TRBD1 for D (5 bases). Trimming took 6 bases from V and 4 from J, leaving 13 bases between them. Germline CDR1 MNHEY, CDR2 SMNVEV (reference sequence). CDR3 length: 13 amino acids. CDR3 protein: CASRPGNWYEQYF. Here the CDR3 DNA reads TGTGCCAGCAGGCCAGGGAATTGGTACGAGCAGTACTTC.

This rearrangement joins TRBV12-3 or TRBV12-4 to TRBJ1-2; maybe TRBD1 (5 bases). V lost 7 bases, J lost 4 bases, and 19 bases lay in between. This CDR3 contains 15 residues. CDR3: CASTAGSGSAYGYTF. The CDR3 coding sequence is TGTGCCAGCACCGCCGGGTCAGGGTCTGCCTATGGCTACACCTTC.

The chain has TRBV11-2 and TRBJ1-1, with unresolved D. CDR1 and CDR2 (germline): SGHAT, FQNNGV. The CDR3 spans 13 residues. V was pared by 0 bases and J by 1 base, with 3 bases between. The CDR3 here is CASSLEGNTEAFF. DNA of the CDR3: TGTGCCAGCAGCTTAGAAGGGAACACTGAAGCTTTCTTT.

The count of this clonotype is one. The V call is TRBV12-3 or TRBV12-4, the J call TRBJ2-5, with 11 nucleotides matching TRBD2. The CDR3 sequence is 17 residues long. Unmatched junction bases numbered 9, after V lost 2 bases and J lost 4 bases. DNA of the CDR3: TGTGCCAGCAGTTTAAAGCTGCGGACTAGCGGGCCAGAGACCCAGTACTTC. Translated, it gives CASSLKLRTSGPETQYF.

This clonotype was counted a few times. The chain uses TRBV29-1 and TRBJ1-2; 8 bases fit TRBD1. The germline gives CDR1 SQVTM, CDR2 ANQGSEA. After removal of 0 bases from V and 4 bases from J, the junction contained 13 bases not matched to a gene. This CDR3 is 17 amino acids long. The DNA for the CDR3 is TGCAGCGTTGAAGAAGCAGGGGGCGACTCCCACGGCTATGGCTACACCTTC. Encoded protein: CSVEEAGGDSHGYGYTF.

The genes are TRBV4-3 and TRBJ2-3, with 7 bases lining up with TRBD1. Germline V lookup: CDR1 LGHNA, CDR2 YSLEER. CDR3 size: 15 residues. The ends lost 0 bases at V and 6 bases at J; junction bases unmatched: 6. The CDR3, as DNA: TGCGCCAGCAGCCAAGATCTCCAGGGGGTCGATACGCAGTATTTT. Protein: CASSQDLQGVDTQYF.

V gene TRBV10-3 combines with J gene TRBJ2-3, with TRBD1 identical over 7 bases. The CDR3 loop spans 15 amino acids. Trimming cost V 5 bases and J 2 bases; bases outside gene matches: 7. Germline V CDR1 and CDR2: ENHRY, SYGVKD. The CDR3 DNA reads TGTGCCATCAGTAGACAGGGAGCACCCACAGATACGCAGTATTTT. Translated: CAISRQGAPTDTQYF.